This T cell receptor beta chain comes out of a study of blood T cell repertoires in COVID-19. In the study overall: From the United States, Italy and Spain came samples of acute and convalescent COVID-19. The cDNA or gDNA used as material had been derived from T cells, B-cell-depleted T cells, or PBMCs.

In the original processing: By means of reference gene primer amplification, nucleated cell counts were estimated. Repertoires were generated with immunoSEQ multiplex PCR, while TCRdb's copy carries only in-frame clones and drops some. The DNA gave D and trimming, while V, J and clone size come from that table. Here the sample spans 180,000 or so clones, 86% being singletons. The germline gives CDR1 MDHEN, CDR2 SYDVKM. V was clipped by 3 bases and J by 10 bases; unmatched bases: 10. The CDR3 is 14 amino acids. The clonotype was recovered from a man younger than 30 with acute or convalescent COVID-19. The rearrangement links TRBV28 to TRBJ1-2; 8 bases are shared with TRBD1. The sequencing sample was made of peripheral blood. DNA for the CDR3: TGTGCCAGCAGTTTCACCGGGACAGGCCTCAACTACACCTTC. It translates to CASSFTGTGLNYTF.